Listed below are T cell receptor beta chains from one sample, sequenced in a study of blood T cells in healthy people across ages. MiXCR was run by TCRdb on the 5' RACE reads, yielding one entry per CDR3 protein. The data contain hundreds of thousands of distinct CDR3 sequences, over 40% of them singletons. Source material: blood. Receptors originate from an elderly woman in good health. Both conserved end residues are part of each CDR3. D genes are given only for firm matches. Only part of the rows carry a size: once, few, many, or a class if the clone is expanded.

v_call,d_call,j_call,clone_size,cdr3_nt,cdr3_aa
TRBV9,-,TRBJ1-1,few,TGTGCCAGCAGCGTACAGGGATTCACTGAAGCTTTCTTT,CASSVQGFTEAFF
TRBV2,TRBD2,TRBJ2-3,many,TGTGCCAGCAACCTAGCGGGAGGCACAGATACGCAGTATTTT,CASNLAGGTDTQYF
TRBV27,TRBD2,TRBJ2-4,many,TGTGCCAGCAGTTTATCGCGGGGGGACGGACAAAACATTCAGTACTTC,CASSLSRGDGQNIQYF
TRBV7-3,-,TRBJ1-2,few,TGTGCCAGCAGCTTAGACTCCCACCCCACCTTC,CASSLDSHPTF
TRBV29-1,-,TRBJ2-5,many,TGCAGCGTTGTAGGCAGGGGTCAAGAGACCCAGTACTTC,CSVVGRGQETQYF
TRBV7-2,-,TRBJ2-7,many,TGTGCCAGCAGTTTCTACGAGCAGTACTTC,CASSFYEQYF
TRBV3-1,TRBD2,TRBJ2-5,many,TGTGCCAGCAGCCAAGCTGAAGGCGGGGGGACCCAGTACTTC,CASSQAEGGGTQYF
TRBV7-8,-,TRBJ2-5,few,TGTGCCAGCAGCTTAGAAATGTCAGGGCCCCAGTACTTC,CASSLEMSGPQYF
TRBV19,-,TRBJ2-7,-,TGTGCCAGTAAAGGTGACAGAAATTCCTACGAGCAGTACTTC,CASKGDRNSYEQYF
TRBV11-2,-,TRBJ2-4,-,TGTGCCAGCAGTAAATCCCCGGGCTTGGGCCTTCAGTACTTC,CASSKSPGLGLQYF
TRBV10-3,-,TRBJ1-5,-,TGTGCCATCAGTGAGCAGGGACCGAATAGCAATCAGCCCCAGCATTTT,CAISEQGPNSNQPQHF
TRBV28,-,TRBJ2-1,-,TGTGCCAGCAGACCCGCCCGCAATGAGCAGTTCTTC,CASRPARNEQFF
TRBV29-1,-,TRBJ2-1,-,TGCAGCGGAAACGGACGGAGCTCCTACAATGAGCAGTTCTTC,CSGNGRSSYNEQFF
TRBV5-6,TRBD1,TRBJ1-5,-,TGTGCCAGCAGCTCTAAACGGGACAGGGGTCGGGTAAGTCAGCCCCAGCATTTT,CASSSKRDRGRVSQPQHF
TRBV14,-,TRBJ1-2,-,TGTGCCAGCAGCCAAGATCACGGGCAGGGGATTGGCTACACCTTC,CASSQDHGQGIGYTF
TRBV12-3/TRBV12-4,TRBD1,TRBJ2-7,few,TGTGCCAGCACCGAGACAGGGTCCTACGAGCAGTACTTC,CASTETGSYEQYF
TRBV5-4,-,TRBJ2-2,-,TGTGCCAGCAGCAGAGGGGCGTTGAACACCGGGGAGCTGTTTTTT,CASSRGALNTGELFF
TRBV24-1,-,TRBJ2-1,-,TGTGCCACCAGTGACCCCTATGGGACCTACAATGAGCAGTTCTTC,CATSDPYGTYNEQFF
TRBV7-9,TRBD2,TRBJ2-7,few,TGTGCCAGCAGCCCCACGGGGGGCTCCTACGAGCAGTACTTC,CASSPTGGSYEQYF
TRBV10-3,-,TRBJ2-1,-,TGTGCCATCAGGAACAATCCGGGACCCTCGAATGAGCAGTTCTTC,CAIRNNPGPSNEQFF
TRBV5-1,TRBD2,TRBJ2-1,once,TGCGCCAGCAGCCCTGGGACTAGCGGGGTGGGATTATATGAGCAGTTCTTC,CASSPGTSGVGLYEQFF
TRBV6-6,-,TRBJ2-3,many,TGTGCCAGCACCCAAGACCTTATTGGGACAGATACGCAGTATTTT,CASTQDLIGTDTQYF
TRBV29-1,-,TRBJ2-7,-,TGCAGCGTTGATGACCTCACCGGGCAGTACTTC,CSVDDLTGQYF
TRBV6-6,-,TRBJ2-2,-,TGTGCCAGCAGTTACGGCCGGGACACCGGGGAGCTGTTTTTT,CASSYGRDTGELFF
TRBV9,-,TRBJ2-3,-,TGTGCCAGCAGCGTGGACGGGGCCACAGATACGCAGTATTTT,CASSVDGATDTQYF
TRBV10-3,TRBD1,TRBJ2-7,-,TGTGCCATCAGTGAGTCGCACCGACCGGGACAGGGTCTAGCCCAGTACTTC,CAISESHRPGQGLAQYF
TRBV7-3,TRBD2,TRBJ2-1,-,TGTGCCAGCAGCTTAGTAGCGGGGGGATTCAATGAGCAGTTCTTC,CASSLVAGGFNEQFF
TRBV20-1,-,TRBJ2-5,few,TGCAGTGCTAGAGGGGCTGGGGAGTTATTAGAGACCCAGTACTTC,CSARGAGELLETQYF
TRBV20-1,-,TRBJ1-1,-,TGCAGTGCTAGAGCAGTGATGAACACTGAAGCTTTCTTT,CSARAVMNTEAFF
TRBV12-3/TRBV12-4,-,TRBJ1-1,few,TGTGCCATCGGGACGGCGGGTGAAGCTTTCTTT,CAIGTAGEAFF
TRBV19,TRBD1,TRBJ2-5,-,TGTGCCAGTAGTATAGTAACGGGCGGACAGGGGCAGTACTTC,CASSIVTGGQGQYF
TRBV7-9,-,TRBJ2-1,-,TGTGCCAGCAGCTTATCCGGGGGAACGAGCTCCTACAATGAGCAGTTCTTC,CASSLSGGTSSYNEQFF
TRBV18,-,TRBJ2-5,many,TGTGCCAGCTCACCCCGCGTGGGTGACCAGTACTTC,CASSPRVGDQYF